This section outlines one T cell receptor (beta chain) sequence together with its context. The data stem from a study of blood T cell repertoires in COVID-19. The wider study: Acute and convalescent COVID-19 specimens originated in the United States, Italy and Spain. PBMCs, B-cell-depleted T cells, or T cells provided the cDNA or gDNA that made up the material.

Per the original data handling: Amplifying reference gene primers gave estimates of nucleated cell counts. This table comes from immunoSEQ multiplex PCR, and its TCRdb copy is limited to in-frame clones, with some not included. From that table come the V and J calls and clone size; the DNA was used to work out D and trimming. The table has 200,000 to 250,000 clones, approximately 90% seen once. Germline V gives CDR1 LGHNT, CDR2 FRNRAP. V was trimmed by 3 bases and J by 5 bases, leaving 7 bases between them. The CDR3 totals 12 residues. The V call is TRBV12-5, the J call TRBJ1-1; D is uncertain. The sequenced sample was peripheral blood. The source is a woman aged 18 to 35 who had recovered from COVID-19. CDR3 sequence reads: CASGFGRTEAFF. CDR3 nucleotide sequence: TGTGCTAGTGGTTTTGGGAGGACTGAAGCTTTCTTT.